A selection of T cell receptor beta chains follows, all from one sample in a study of CD8 T cells in Susac syndrome. TCRdb reanalysed the immunoSEQ multiplex PCR reads using MiXCR and keeps one entry per CDR3 protein. The sample lists about 200,000 distinct CDR3 sequences, 85% to 95% occurring once. Sequenced: CD4+ T cells from PBMCs. The receptors were sampled from a human donor in good health. The CDR3 runs from the conserved cysteine through the conserved F or W. The D gene is left open where the match is weak. Expanded clones are given a class, and other clones once, few, many or no size at all.

clone size,J gene,D gene,CDR3 length,V gene,CDR3 DNA,CDR3 protein
-,TRBJ1-5,-,13,TRBV2,TGTGCCAGCAGTCCGAGTCGGGACCAGCCCCAGCATTTT,CASSPSRDQPQHF
-,TRBJ1-6,-,15,TRBV4-3,TGCGCCAGCAGCCAAGGCAGGGGAAGTAACTCACCCCTCCACTTT,CASSQGRGSNSPLHF
-,TRBJ2-1,-,16,TRBV7-8,TGTGCCAGCGGACCCGACCACAGGGCGGGGTACAATGAGCAGTTCTTC,CASGPDHRAGYNEQFF
-,TRBJ2-1,-,12,TRBV7-2,TGTGCCAGCAGCTCCCATAGCGGCGAGCAGTTCTTC,CASSSHSGEQFF
-,TRBJ1-4,-,12,TRBV20-1,TGCAGTGCTTCAATAGACGGAGAAAAACTGTTTTTT,CSASIDGEKLFF
-,TRBJ2-5,-,15,TRBV20-1,TGCAGTGCTTCCTCGCCTCGGGGGATCCAAGAGACCCAGTACTTC,CSASSPRGIQETQYF
-,TRBJ1-1,-,13,TRBV29-1,TGCAGCGCCACGACAGAACTGAACACTGAAGCTTTCTTT,CSATTELNTEAFF
once,TRBJ2-6,-,14,TRBV28,TGTGCCAGCAGAATACCATCTGGGGCCAACGTCCTGACTTTC,CASRIPSGANVLTF
-,TRBJ2-7,-,15,TRBV12-3/TRBV12-4,TGTGCCAGCAGTCGTGAAAAGGGACAAATCTACGAGCAGTACTTC,CASSREKGQIYEQYF
-,TRBJ2-2,-,15,TRBV7-8,TGTGCCAGCAGCCGACACCTAGAGAACACCGGGGAGCTGTTTTTT,CASSRHLENTGELFF
-,TRBJ2-1,-,12,TRBV6-6,TGTGCCTGTCACTCGGTTCTGGGTGAGCAGTTCTTC,CACHSVLGEQFF
-,TRBJ2-3,TRBD2,17,TRBV7-2,TGTGCCAGCAGCTCCCACACGGGGGCGGGGGGGCGCGATACGCAGTATTTT,CASSSHTGAGGRDTQYF
-,TRBJ2-3,TRBD2,15,TRBV12-3/TRBV12-4,TGTGCCAGCAGTCTAGCGGGGGTCCGGACAGATACGCAGTATTTT,CASSLAGVRTDTQYF
-,TRBJ2-3,TRBD2,14,TRBV9,TGTGCCAGCAGCGTAGAGGGCGGGGGAGATACGCAGTATTTT,CASSVEGGGDTQYF
-,TRBJ2-2,TRBD1,14,TRBV29-1,TGCAGCGTTGCGGGGACAGCCCACACCGAGGAGCTGTTTTTT,CSVAGTAHTEELFF
-,TRBJ1-1,-,14,TRBV29-1,TGCAGCGCCCAAGGGGTCAGCGGGAACACTGAAGCTTTCTTT,CSAQGVSGNTEAFF
-,TRBJ2-3,-,15,TRBV20-1,TGCAGTGCTAGATCTCGGGACGCCAGCACAGATACGCAGTATTTT,CSARSRDASTDTQYF
-,TRBJ2-2,TRBD2,15,TRBV11-3,TGTGCCAGCAGCTTAGATCCCCGGGGGGGCCGGGAGCTGTTTTTT,CASSLDPRGGRELFF
-,TRBJ2-1,-,14,TRBV29-1,TGCAGCGTTGCCCCGATGAGCTCCTACAATGAGCAGTTCTTC,CSVAPMSSYNEQFF
once,TRBJ2-2,TRBD2,15,TRBV2,TGTGCCAGCATCCCCGGACTAGCCGGCACCGGGGAGCTGTTTTTT,CASIPGLAGTGELFF
few,TRBJ1-6,-,15,TRBV6-2/TRBV6-3,TGTGCCAGCAGTTACGAGGGCAGGGGATTTACACCCCTCCACTTT,CASSYEGRGFTPLHF
once,TRBJ2-1,TRBD2,15,TRBV7-9,TGTGCCAGCAGCGAACTAGCGGGGGTTAGCAATGAGCAGTTCTTC,CASSELAGVSNEQFF
-,TRBJ2-7,-,14,TRBV6-5,TGTGCCAGCAGTTACTCGCGCGCCTCCTACGAGCAGTACTTC,CASSYSRASYEQYF
-,TRBJ1-2,TRBD1,15,TRBV11-2,TGTGCCAGCAGCCGGAGCACAGGGGGATTAGGGGGCTACACCTTC,CASSRSTGGLGGYTF
-,TRBJ1-2,TRBD1,15,TRBV29-1,TGCAGCGTGAGTCCCTACCAACAGGGGGCGCAGGGCTACACCTTC,CSVSPYQQGAQGYTF
-,TRBJ2-5,-,13,TRBV18,TGTGCCAGCTCACCACAGGGCCGAGAGACCCAGTACTTC,CASSPQGRETQYF
-,TRBJ1-1,TRBD1,15,TRBV4-1,TGCGCCAGCAGCCAAGAAGGAACAGGGGGGAGGGAAGCTTTCTTT,CASSQEGTGGREAFF
-,TRBJ1-5,-,13,TRBV6-6,TGTGCCAGCACTACCGGCTGGAATCAGCCCCAGCATTTT,CASTTGWNQPQHF
once,TRBJ1-4,-,15,TRBV20-1,TGCAGTGCTAGAGATGACCTACGGGACGGTGAAAAACTGTTTTTT,CSARDDLRDGEKLFF
-,TRBJ2-1,-,11,TRBV3-1,TGTGCCAGCAGCCAAGAGAATGAGCAGTTCTTC,CASSQENEQFF
-,TRBJ2-1,TRBD2,16,TRBV24-1,TGTGCCACCAGTGACCCTCGACTGGCGGGAGAGAATGAGCAGTTCTTC,CATSDPRLAGENEQFF
-,TRBJ2-4,TRBD2,14,TRBV9,TGTGCCAGCAGCGAGACTAGCGGGGGTAACATTCAGTACTTC,CASSETSGGNIQYF
-,TRBJ1-1,TRBD1,11,TRBV20-1,TGCAGTGCTAGGCTAACAGGGGGCGCTTTCTTT,CSARLTGGAFF
once,TRBJ2-6,-,14,TRBV12-3/TRBV12-4,TGTGCCAGCACCCTTCGCTCTGGGGCCAACGTCCTGACTTTC,CASTLRSGANVLTF
-,TRBJ1-1,-,14,TRBV6-2/TRBV6-3,TGTGCCAGCAGTTCCCAGCGGGGTTACACTGAAGCTTTCTTT,CASSSQRGYTEAFF
-,TRBJ2-3,-,16,TRBV4-1,TGCGCCAGCAGCCAAGGCACGACCCGACGGCCCGATACGCAGTATTTT,CASSQGTTRRPDTQYF
-,TRBJ2-5,-,13,TRBV7-2,TGTGCCAGCAGCTTTTTGATCCAAGAGACCCAGTACTTC,CASSFLIQETQYF
-,TRBJ2-1,TRBD2,15,TRBV9,TGTGCCAGCAGCGCTAGGACTAGCGGGAGAGGAGAGCAGTTCTTC,CASSARTSGRGEQFF
-,TRBJ1-4,-,13,TRBV9,TGTGCCAGCAGCGATCTTACAGGGAGTGCACTGTTTTTT,CASSDLTGSALFF
-,TRBJ1-1,-,12,TRBV2,TGTGCCAGCAGTGCAGGGACTACTGAAGCTTTCTTT,CASSAGTTEAFF
once,TRBJ2-1,TRBD2,15,TRBV3-1,TGTGCCAGCAGCCAAGGGACTAGCGGGAGGCGTGAGCAGTTCTTC,CASSQGTSGRREQFF
-,TRBJ1-2,TRBD1,14,TRBV2,TGTGCCAGCAGTGAGGACAGGCTGGCCTATGGCTACACCTTC,CASSEDRLAYGYTF
-,TRBJ2-3,-,15,TRBV5-6,TGTGCCAGCAGCTTCCGGGACGGTTTCACAGATACGCAGTATTTT,CASSFRDGFTDTQYF
-,TRBJ2-3,TRBD2,18,TRBV7-9,TGTGCCAGCAGCCCTCTACGAGGTAGCGGGAGTCAGACAGATACGCAGTATTTT,CASSPLRGSGSQTDTQYF
-,TRBJ2-3,-,16,TRBV7-9,TGTGCCAGCAGCTCCACGCTTTGGGCCTTCCCCCGCCGAGAGTATTTT,CASSSTLWAFPRREYF
-,TRBJ1-2,-,14,TRBV29-1,TGCAGCGCTCAGACGTGGCAGGCGCTTGATGGCTACACCTTC,CSAQTWQALDGYTF
-,TRBJ2-1,TRBD1,13,TRBV4-1,TGCGCCAGCAGCCAAGCAGGGGGCCCTGAGCAGTTCTTC,CASSQAGGPEQFF
-,TRBJ2-1,-,15,TRBV5-6,TGTGCCAGCAGCTCATCCCCGGGTACCTACAATGAGCAGTTCTTC,CASSSSPGTYNEQFF
-,TRBJ2-3,-,13,TRBV29-1,TGCAGCGCTGGAAGGGGAAGCACAGATACGCAGTATTTT,CSAGRGSTDTQYF
-,TRBJ2-3,TRBD2,16,TRBV28,TGTGCCAGCAGCACGACTAGCGGGAGGGTGTCAGATACGCAGTATTTT,CASSTTSGRVSDTQYF
-,TRBJ2-3,-,17,TRBV4-3,TGCGCCAGCAGCCAAGATCGGGCAGGGAGGAGCACAGATACGCAGTATTTT,CASSQDRAGRSTDTQYF
few,TRBJ1-1,TRBD1,13,TRBV3-1,TGTGCCAGCAGTCTTACAGGGGTGACTGAAGCTTTCTTT,CASSLTGVTEAFF
-,TRBJ1-2,-,14,TRBV30,TGTGCCTGGCAGATCGGAGGGAGTTTTTATGGCTACACCTTC,CAWQIGGSFYGYTF
-,TRBJ2-3,-,13,TRBV5-1,TGCGCCAGCAGCTCCCTCCCTGCGGATACGCAGTATTTT,CASSSLPADTQYF
-,TRBJ1-2,-,14,TRBV12-3/TRBV12-4,TGTGCCAGCAGTTTGGGTGACAGCTTCTATGGCTACACCTTC,CASSLGDSFYGYTF
-,TRBJ2-3,TRBD2,16,TRBV29-1,TGCAGCGTAGTGCGGGGGGGCAATGGAAGGGCAGATACGCAGTATTTT,CSVVRGGNGRADTQYF
-,TRBJ1-1,-,13,TRBV18,TGTGCCAGCTCGCTTCAGGGATCCACTGAAGCTTTCTTT,CASSLQGSTEAFF
-,TRBJ1-2,-,12,TRBV30,TGTGCCTGGGCCAAAACCTCGTATGGCTACACCTTC,CAWAKTSYGYTF
-,TRBJ1-1,-,13,TRBV15,TGTGCCACCAGCAGGGGCGGGAACACTGAAGCTTTCTTT,CATSRGGNTEAFF